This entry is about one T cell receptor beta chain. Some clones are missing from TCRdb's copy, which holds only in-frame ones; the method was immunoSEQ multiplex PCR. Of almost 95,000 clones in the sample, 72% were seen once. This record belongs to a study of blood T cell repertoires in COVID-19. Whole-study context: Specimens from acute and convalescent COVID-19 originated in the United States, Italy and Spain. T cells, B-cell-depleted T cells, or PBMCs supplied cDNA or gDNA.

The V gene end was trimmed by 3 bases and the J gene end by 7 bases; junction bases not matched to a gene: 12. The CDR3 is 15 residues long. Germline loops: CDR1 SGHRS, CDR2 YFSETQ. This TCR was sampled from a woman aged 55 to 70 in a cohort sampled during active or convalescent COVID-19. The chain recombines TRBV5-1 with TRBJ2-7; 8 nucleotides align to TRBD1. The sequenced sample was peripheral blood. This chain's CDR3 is CASSWQGAPSGEQYF. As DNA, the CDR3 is TGCGCCAGCAGCTGGCAGGGGGCCCCGTCGGGAGAGCAGTACTTC.